A selection of T cell receptor beta chains follows, all from one sample in a study of cytomegalovirus exposure and HLA in healthy donors. Generated by immunoSEQ multiplex PCR, the TCRdb table keeps only in-frame clones and is missing some. Of some 140,000 clones in the sample, approximately 87% are singletons; the top ten hold less than 3.5%. Sequencing used PBMCs. These receptors came from a man aged 18-30 years in good health and CMV-seronegative. The CDR3 runs from the conserved cysteine through the conserved F or W.

v_call	cdr3_aa
TRBV10-2	CASSSKGAGYGYTF
TRBV27	CASRGWADLLGGYTF
TRBV4-2	CASSQVRENTEAFF
TRBV10-3	CAIRTGERNEQYF
TRBV6-5	CASSSSGEYNEQFF
TRBV13	CASSAGPGLAGGPASYEQYF
TRBV7-6	CASSLTSLAGAGEQFF
TRBV7-6	CASSPYADRPATNEKLFF
TRBV7-8	CASSLGWTRSYEQYF
TRBV19	CASSIDRRQAPYF
TRBV5-4	CASTSMVDIYNEQFF
TRBV27	CAIRAGSSYNEQFF
TRBV30	CAWRPGQGAGEKLFF
TRBV7-2	CASSLLGGSNTEAFF
TRBV6-1	CASRRLERGPGELFF
TRBV7-8	CASSFQGARGNQPQHF
TRBV2	CASSEAVIETQYF
TRBV7-2	CASSVGRGAGTTYNEQFF
TRBV9	CASSVRGLAGGNEQFF
TRBV14	CASSWFGGGANEQFF
TRBV5-1	CASSLRSSGNTGELFF
TRBV19	CASSVVHFSDTEAFF
TRBV5-1	CASGPGTGAYEQYF
TRBV7-8	CASSLMAAVENTIYF
TRBV6-1	CASTLTGWGDYGYTF